The 25 T cell receptor beta chains given below trace back to one sample, sequenced in a study of T cells in Graves' hyperthyroidism and ophthalmopathy. RNA transcripts provided the source from which TCR beta CDR3 regions were amplified. In the first-round RT-PCR of the TCR CDR3, the HTBI primer set was used. MiXCR, applied by TCRdb to the multiplex PCR reads, yields one record per CDR3 protein. The sample holds about 760,000 distinct CDR3 sequences, around 40% seen once. The material sequenced was blood. The receptors here all came from a woman aged 40 to 55 with Graves' hyperthyroidism.

At least ten counts were recorded for this clonotype. The chain carries TRBV2 and TRBJ1-6; perhaps TRBD1 as D (6 bases). The ends were cut back, 6 bases at V and 6 bases at J, with 21 bases in the middle. CDR1 is SNHLY, CDR2 FYNNEI, per germline. This CDR3 has 17 amino acids. The DNA for the CDR3 is TGTGCCAGCAGGGCGGACAGTCAACCCAGGCTTAATTCACCCCTCCACTTT. This translates into CASRADSQPRLNSPLHF.

Remarks on this clonotype: Lacking the conserved final phenylalanine or tryptophan, this CDR3 likely reflects a read error. The rearrangement links TRBV29-1 to TRBJ1-1, with a tentative D call TRBD1 (5 bases). Germline CDR1 is SQVTM and CDR2 is ANQGSEA. The CDR3 contains 16 residues. Trimming removed 3 bases from V and 1 base from J, with 18 bases in between. The DNA of the CDR3 is TGCAGCGTTGACCTGGGGCCAGGAATAAGGAACACTGAAGCTTTCTCT. It encodes CSVDLGPGIRNTEAFS.

This clonotype was found many times. The chain couples TRBV4-2 to TRBJ2-5; D is perhaps TRBD2 (5 bases). From germline, CDR1 is LGHNA and CDR2 YNFKEQ. Trimming stripped 4 bases from V and 1 base from J, with 10 bases between. The CDR3 contains 14 residues. The DNA for the CDR3 is TGTGCCAGCAGCCGTGCAAGCGGCCAAGAGACCCAGTACTTC. This codes for CASSRASGQETQYF.

This chain connects TRBV20-1 to TRBJ2-5, with 10 bases identical to TRBD2. The DNA end favors TRBJ2-7, so the J call may be wrong. Germline-derived CDR1 and CDR2 are DFQATT and SNEGSKA (reference sequence). The CDR3 covers 17 residues. CDR3 nucleotide sequence: TGCAGTGCTAAGGTCCTAGCGGGAGTAACGGCCTTTTACGAGCAGTACTTC. It yields the protein CSAKVLAGVTAFYEQYF.

As concerns this clonotype: One end of the junction does not line up with germline, which may come from a read error. The CDR3 here is CASSLTGVIALNTEAFF. The DNA for the CDR3 is TGTGCCAGCAGCCTAACAGGGGTGATCGCCTTGAACACTGAAGCTTTCTTT. The genes are TRBV10-2 and TRBJ1-1; 7 bases fit TRBD1. CDR3 length equals 17 residues. Germline lookup yields CDR1 WSHSY and CDR2 SAAADI.

This clonotype was counted at least ten times. This chain joins TRBV6-2 or TRBV6-3 and TRBJ2-5; D call uncertain. The ends were cut back, 4 bases at V and 1 base at J, with 4 bases in the middle. The CDR3 is 12 amino acids. The germline V gene has CDR1 MNHEY and CDR2 SVGEGT. The chain's CDR3 is CASSSVQETQYF. The CDR3 DNA reads TGTGCCAGCAGTTCCGTCCAAGAGACCCAGTACTTC.

This clonotype was seen more than once but under ten times. The CDR3 nucleotides are TGCAGCGCTAGCCGCCCAGGGGCCCAAGAGACCCAGTACTTC. Translation gives CSASRPGAQETQYF. The V gene is TRBV29-1, the J gene TRBJ2-5, with D possibly TRBD1 on 6 matching bases. V lost 7 bases and J 1 base, leaving 16 bases between the germline ends. The CDR3 is 14 residues long. Germline CDR1 and CDR2: SQVTM and ANQGSEA.

This clonotype came up many times. The rearrangement links TRBV12-3 or TRBV12-4 to TRBJ1-5; no clear D. The CDR3 contains 12 residues. V was trimmed by 3 bases and J by 5 bases, leaving 5 bases between them. The CDR3 is CASSFEDQPQHF. The CDR3 DNA sequence: TGTGCCAGCAGTTTTGAGGATCAGCCCCAGCATTTT.

The J gene is TRBJ2-7, the V gene TRBV7-9; TRBD1 or TRBD2 may be the D gene (7 bases each). Trimming took off 4 bases at V and 0 bases at J, with 19 bases between the two ends. The CDR3 consists of 17 residues. Germline V gene sequence: CDR1 SEHNR, CDR2 FQNEAQ (reference sequence). This chain's CDR3 is CASSSTRGGASSYEQYF. CDR3 bases: TGTGCCAGCAGCTCAACCAGGGGGGGGGCGAGCTCCTACGAGCAGTACTTC.

This clonotype showed up many times. CDR3 amino acids: CASSEGGAGNTIYF. The CDR3 coding sequence is TGTGCCAGCAGTGAGGGGGGCGCTGGAAACACCATATATTTT. The chain joins TRBV2 to TRBJ1-3, with a weak D call TRBD1 (6 bases). CDR1 and CDR2 (germline): SNHLY, FYNNEI. Trimming pared 3 bases from V and 2 bases from J, leaving 8 bases between. This CDR3 has 14 amino acids.

V gene TRBV10-3 combines with J gene TRBJ1-2; tentative D call: TRBD1 (5 bases). V was shortened by 0 bases and J by 1 base, with 9 bases between the two germline ends. The CDR3 is made up of 15 amino acids. The V gene's germline CDR1 is ENHRY and CDR2 SYGVKD. The CDR3 DNA is TGTGCCATCAGTGAGTCAGTGACAGTTAACTATGGCTACACCTTC. Translated, it gives CAISESVTVNYGYTF.

Here the CDR3 reads CASKRAGGVNTF. The CDR3 DNA reads as TGTGCCAGCAAGAGGGCAGGGGGGGTGAACACCTTC. The rearrangement uses TRBV7-2 and TRBJ1-2; TRBD1 aligns across 7 bases. The CDR3 sequence is 12 residues long. Per germline, CDR1 SGHTA and CDR2 FQGNSA. With V trimmed by 7 bases and J by 12 bases, 11 bases remained unmatched.

CDR3 region: CASSIMAGPFQETQYF. The CDR3 DNA reads TGTGCCAGCAGCATAATGGCGGGACCCTTCCAAGAGACCCAGTACTTC. The chain combines TRBV7-2 with TRBJ2-5, with D perhaps TRBD2 (6 bases). Looked up from germline, CDR1 is SGHTA and CDR2 is FQGNSA. Trimming shortened V by 5 bases and J by 1 base, and 17 bases separated the two germline ends. The CDR3 runs to 16 residues.

This chain joins TRBV27 and TRBJ2-7; TRBD2 might be the D (6 bases). CDR1 is MNHEY and CDR2 is SMNVEV in the germline V gene (reference sequence). This CDR3 spans 15 amino acids. The V end was cut by 2 bases, the J end by 3 bases, with 14 bases between. This CDR3 is CASSLVGGGRYEQYF. As DNA, the CDR3 is TGTGCCAGCAGTTTAGTGGGGGGTGGTCGCTACGAGCAGTACTTC.

This clonotype occurred a few times. The J gene is TRBJ1-2, the V gene TRBV5-4, with D perhaps TRBD1 (6 bases). The CDR3 totals 15 residues. The ends were cut back, 5 bases at V and 1 base at J, with 15 bases in the middle. Looked up from germline, CDR1 is SGHNT and CDR2 is YYREEE (reference sequence). The CDR3 here is CASRPMGAGNYGYTF. The DNA for the CDR3 is TGTGCCAGCAGGCCGATGGGGGCTGGTAACTATGGCTACACCTTC.

This sequence joins TRBV10-3 and TRBJ1-5, with 7 bases aligning to TRBD1. Germline V gene sequence: CDR1 ENHRY, CDR2 SYGVKD. This CDR3 is built from 14 residues. V dropped 3 bases and J dropped 2; count of bases not matched to a gene: 1. In DNA, the CDR3 is TGTGCCATCAGTGAAGGACAGGGCAATCAGCCCCAGCATTTT. It yields the protein CAISEGQGNQPQHF.

This chain uses TRBV7-9 with TRBJ2-2; D perhaps matches TRBD2 (5 bases). V lost 5 bases and J 5 bases, leaving 18 bases between the germline ends. Germline V gives CDR1 SEHNR, CDR2 FQNEAQ (reference sequence). The CDR3 is 16 residues long. This CDR3 reads CASSLDSPRVTGELFF. The CDR3 DNA sequence: TGTGCCAGCAGCCTGGACTCCCCTAGGGTTACCGGGGAGCTGTTTTTT.

V gene TRBV6-2 or TRBV6-3 combines with J gene TRBJ2-5; TRBD2 aligns across 12 bases. After removal of 4 bases from V and 9 bases from J, the junction contained 9 bases not matched to a gene. Germline lookup yields CDR1 MNHEY and CDR2 SVGEGT. This CDR3 is 15 amino acids long. CDR3 bases: TGTGCCAGCAGTTCTAGCGGGGGGGCCTGGGAGGCCCAGTACTTC. This encodes CASSSSGGAWEAQYF.

This clonotype appeared many times. The V gene is TRBV5-6, the J gene TRBJ1-1; D unresolved. V was clipped by 2 bases and J by 0 bases, with 8 bases between them. The CDR3 totals 14 residues. Germline CDR1 reads SGHDT; CDR2 reads YYEEEE. The CDR3, as DNA: TGTGCCAGCAGCTTATTAGGGATGAACACTGAAGCTTTCTTT. This sequence encodes CASSLLGMNTEAFF.

This clonotype was seen ten or more times. The chain combines TRBV7-2 with TRBJ2-5; 7 positions match TRBD1. With 5 bases clipped from V and 5 bases from J, the junction kept 5 bases outside the gene matches. There are 13 residues in the CDR3. The germline V gene encodes CDR1 SGHTA and CDR2 FQGNSA. The CDR3 DNA reads as TGTGCCAGCAGCCCTCGCAGGGGGGAGACCCAGTACTTC. Translated: CASSPRRGETQYF.

The genes are TRBV7-9 and TRBJ1-3; 7 nucleotides align to TRBD1. Germline loops: CDR1 SEHNR, CDR2 FQNEAQ (reference sequence). The V gene end was trimmed by 5 bases and the J gene end by 2 bases; junction bases not matched to a gene: 6. The CDR3 loop spans 15 amino acids. Here the CDR3 reads CASSRQGNAGNTIYF. The DNA for the CDR3 is TGTGCCAGCAGCCGACAGGGTAACGCTGGAAACACCATATATTTT.

The chain links TRBV7-2 to TRBJ2-7; 7 bases line up with TRBD1. There are 15 residues in the CDR3. CDR1 and CDR2 from the germline V gene are SGHTA and FQGNSA. V lost 5 bases to trimming and J lost 1 base; unmatched junction nucleotides: 8. The chain's CDR3 is CASSPYTDRSYEQYF. The CDR3 region has the DNA TGTGCCAGCAGCCCTTATACGGACAGGTCCTACGAGCAGTACTTC.

V and J are TRBV6-5 and TRBJ2-5; D call uncertain. Trimming took off 4 bases at V and 4 bases at J, with 7 bases between the two ends. The CDR3 has 12 amino acids. Germline loops: CDR1 MNHEY, CDR2 SVGAGI. The CDR3 reads CASSFWRETQYF. CDR3 in DNA: TGTGCCAGCAGTTTCTGGCGAGAGACCCAGTACTTC.

This clonotype was found a few times. Germline is not matched at one junction end, which may reflect a read error. This sequence joins TRBV5-4 and TRBJ1-2, with D possibly being TRBD1 (5 bases). Germline V gene lookup returns CDR1 SGHNT and CDR2 YYREEE (reference sequence). There are 13 residues in the CDR3. CDR3 protein: CAGSLSGGYGYTF. In DNA form, the CDR3 reads TGTGCCGGCAGCCTATCCGGGGGCTATGGCTACACCTTC.

This clonotype occurred once. The chain has TRBV6-1 and TRBJ2-7; tentative D call: TRBD2 (6 bases). This CDR3 spans 13 amino acids. The germline CDR1 and CDR2 sequences are MNHNS and SASEGT. Trimming cost V 6 bases and J 3 bases, with 12 bases left between them. The CDR3 region has the DNA TGTGCCAGCAGAACTAGCCGGGTCTACGAGCAGTACTTC. This translates into CASRTSRVYEQYF.